A selection of T cell receptor beta chains follows, all from one sample in a study of regulatory T cells in long-lasting Graves disease. Using its own MiXCR run on the multiplex PCR reads, TCRdb lists one record per CDR3 protein. The sample has about 420,000 distinct CDR3 sequences, approximately 16% seen once. A further study also used this sample, focusing on T cells in Graves' hyperthyroidism and ophthalmopathy.

The sample here was peripheral blood mononuclear cells (PBMCs), taken at new diagnosis, from a patient treated with antithyroid drugs. These TCRs come from a woman younger than 30 with Graves disease. Each CDR3 is given with its conserved first and last residue. A D gene is named only where the DNA matches it firmly. The size entry is marked missing in some rows and otherwise reads once, few, many or a size class.

TRBJ2-1	TRBD2	few	TRBV19	TGTGCCAGTAGTACCCCTAGCGGGTATAATGAGCAGTTCTTC	CASSTPSGYNEQFF
TRBJ1-4	NA	NA	TRBV7-8	TGTGCCAGCAGCTCATACACCGATAATGAAAAACTGTTTTTT	CASSSYTDNEKLFF
TRBJ1-2	NA	NA	TRBV7-2	TGTGCCAGCAGCTTAATCGCAGGCCACTATGGCTACACCTTC	CASSLIAGHYGYTF
TRBJ2-7	NA	many	TRBV6-5	TGTGCCAGCAGTTACTACCGGAGGGCCGTTGCCTACGAGCAGTACTTC	CASSYYRRAVAYEQYF
TRBJ1-5	NA	few	TRBV19	TGTGCCAGTAGAACTGGGGATTATAGCAATCAGCCCCAGCATTTT	CASRTGDYSNQPQHF
TRBJ1-4	NA	NA	TRBV3-1	TGTGCCAGCAGCCACCAGGGGCGGACTAATGAAAAACTGTTTTTT	CASSHQGRTNEKLFF
TRBJ2-1	NA	many	TRBV7-3	TGTGCCAGCAGCTCCATAGGGGGGGAGAATGAGCAGTTCTTC	CASSSIGGENEQFF
TRBJ2-7	NA	many	TRBV15	TGTGCCACCAGCAGAGAAGCCCCCCCCTTAGGAGGTAGCGAGCAGTACTTC	CATSREAPPLGGSEQYF
TRBJ2-2	TRBD2	NA	TRBV20-1	TGCAGTGCTAGAGGAGTAGCGGGATTCACCGGGGAGCTGTTTTTT	CSARGVAGFTGELFF
TRBJ2-1	TRBD2	few	TRBV4-1	TGCGCCAGCAGCCATGAACAACTAGCGTTAGGCAAGACCTCCTACAATGAGCAGTTCTTC	CASSHEQLALGKTSYNEQFF